This T cell receptor (beta chain) was retrieved from a study of blood T cell repertoires in COVID-19. Study context: The cDNA or gDNA used as material had been derived from T cells, B-cell-depleted T cells, or PBMCs.

Trimming took 3 bases from V and 10 from J, leaving 26 bases between them. CDR3 size: 17 residues. The germline V gene has CDR1 SGDLS and CDR2 YYNGEE. Seattle cases were enrolled at active infection and followed longitudinally. In the original processing: Using reference gene primer amplification, nucleated cell counts were estimated. Assay used: immunoSEQ multiplex PCR; TCRdb lists only in-frame clones, some missing. V and J calls and clone size are copied from that table; D and trimming were computed from the DNA. The sample holds approximately 200,000 clones, less than 85% seen once. Specimen: peripheral blood. The chain uses TRBV9 and TRBJ2-1; D possibly corresponds to TRBD1 (6 bases). This TCR was recovered from a woman over 75 with COVID-19, enrolled during active disease. The CDR3 loop is CASSASFTGTRLSEQFF. CDR3 sequence (DNA): TGTGCCAGCAGCGCCTCCTTTACCGGGACACGGCTTTCGGAGCAGTTCTTC.